A selection of T cell receptor beta chains follows, all from one sample in a study of OX40 agonist ivuxolimab in advanced cancers. Data came from immunoSEQ multiplex PCR; TCRdb stores just in-frame clones and leaves some out. The table includes about 64,000 clones, approximately 86% detected once. The sample here was CD4+ or CD8+ T cells sorted from blood, taken in a trial of the OX40 agonist ivuxolimab. Receptors were obtained from an adult with an advanced solid tumor such as melanoma, head and neck, liver or kidney cancer. Both conserved end residues are part of each CDR3. The D gene is left open where the match is weak. Expanded clones are given a class, and other clones once, few, many or no size at all.

J gene | CDR3 length | D gene | clone size | V gene | CDR3 protein | CDR3 DNA
TRBJ1-2 | 14 | NA | NA | TRBV9 | CASSVQSTDYGYTF | TGTGCCAGCAGCGTACAGTCGACAGACTATGGCTACACCTTC
TRBJ1-2 | 12 | NA | NA | TRBV29-1 | CSVPEVSYGYTF | TGCAGCGTCCCCGAGGTTTCCTATGGCTACACCTTC
TRBJ2-5 | 14 | NA | NA | TRBV5-6 | CASSAGQSWETQYF | TGTGCCAGCAGCGCGGGACAGTCGTGGGAGACCCAGTACTTC
TRBJ2-1 | 13 | NA | NA | TRBV6-5 | CASRAFSYNEQFF | TGTGCCAGCAGGGCCTTCTCCTACAATGAGCAGTTCTTC
TRBJ2-2 | 15 | NA | NA | TRBV9 | CASSVLGGNTGELFF | TGTGCCAGCAGCGTACTTGGGGGCAACACCGGGGAGCTGTTTTTT
TRBJ2-7 | 14 | NA | NA | TRBV6-5 | CASSQQAGSYEQYF | TGTGCCAGCAGCCAGCAAGCAGGTTCCTACGAGCAGTACTTC
TRBJ2-2 | 15 | TRBD1 | once | TRBV2 | CASSPRTGEAGELFF | TGTGCCAGCAGTCCCCGGACAGGGGAAGCCGGGGAGCTGTTTTTT
TRBJ2-3 | 16 | TRBD2 | NA | TRBV29-1 | CSVITGTSGKTDTQYF | TGCAGCGTAATAACCGGGACTAGCGGGAAGACAGATACGCAGTATTTT
TRBJ2-5 | 14 | TRBD1 | NA | TRBV18 | CASSPKDRGETQYF | TGTGCCAGCTCACCAAAAGACAGGGGAGAGACCCAGTACTTC
TRBJ2-4 | 16 | NA | NA | TRBV4-2 | CASSQDWSPLQNIQYF | TGTGCCAGCAGCCAAGATTGGAGCCCCCTCCAAAACATTCAGTACTTC
TRBJ1-2 | 15 | NA | NA | TRBV18 | CASSPPGSLSIGYTF | TGTGCCAGCTCACCACCGGGCAGCCTCTCCATCGGCTACACCTTC
TRBJ1-6 | 14 | TRBD1 | NA | TRBV30 | CAWSVFQGVSPLHF | TGTGCCTGGAGTGTGTTTCAGGGGGTCTCACCCCTCCACTTT
TRBJ1-2 | 14 | TRBD1 | once | TRBV2 | CASREGQNNYGYTF | TGTGCCAGCAGGGAGGGACAGAACAACTATGGCTACACCTTC
TRBJ1-5 | 15 | NA | NA | TRBV5-1 | CASSLDGFSNQPQHF | TGCGCCAGCAGCTTGGATGGGTTCAGCAATCAGCCCCAGCATTTT
TRBJ2-7 | 15 | NA | NA | TRBV6-1 | CASSEELYTWDEQYF | TGTGCCAGCAGTGAGGAGTTATACACGTGGGACGAGCAGTACTTC
TRBJ2-7 | 12 | NA | NA | TRBV2 | CAIQDTYYEQYF | TGTGCCATCCAAGACACATACTACGAGCAGTACTTC
TRBJ2-3 | 12 | NA | NA | TRBV5-4 | CASSLITDTQYF | TGTGCCAGCAGCTTGATAACAGATACGCAGTATTTT
TRBJ2-1 | 12 | NA | NA | TRBV11-2 | CASSFWETEQFF | TGTGCCAGCAGCTTTTGGGAGACTGAGCAGTTCTTC
TRBJ1-5 | 15 | TRBD1 | NA | TRBV5-1 | CASSLEGQGNQPQHF | TGCGCCAGCAGCTTGGAGGGACAGGGAAATCAGCCCCAGCATTTT
TRBJ2-7 | 15 | NA | NA | TRBV7-2 | CASSLDFQTAYEQYF | TGTGCCAGCAGCTTAGATTTCCAGACAGCCTACGAGCAGTACTTC
TRBJ2-3 | 14 | TRBD1 | NA | TRBV19 | CASSETGGTDTQYF | TGTGCCAGTAGCGAAACAGGGGGCACAGATACGCAGTATTTT
TRBJ2-7 | 14 | NA | once | TRBV11-2 | CASSLERTSYEQYF | TGTGCCAGCAGCTTAGAAAGGACGTCCTACGAGCAGTACTTC
TRBJ2-3 | 16 | TRBD1 | once | TRBV19 | CASSITGQGAGDTQYF | TGTGCCAGTAGTATAACCGGACAGGGGGCCGGAGATACGCAGTATTTT
TRBJ2-2 | 12 | NA | NA | TRBV18 | CASSTNTGELFF | TGTGCCAGCTCAACGAACACCGGGGAGCTGTTTTTT
TRBJ2-1 | 13 | TRBD1 | NA | TRBV19 | CASSIPGGSRQFF | TGTGCCAGTAGTATACCAGGGGGCTCTCGTCAGTTCTTC
TRBJ1-2 | 17 | NA | NA | TRBV4-3 | CASSHRNRGGGNYGYTF | TGCGCCAGCAGCCACCGAAACCGAGGGGGGGGAAACTATGGCTACACCTTC
TRBJ1-1 | 13 | NA | once | TRBV7-2 | CASSTFGGTEAFF | TGTGCCAGCAGCACCTTTGGTGGCACTGAAGCTTTCTTT
TRBJ2-1 | 15 | NA | NA | TRBV6-6 | CASSYARTADNEQFF | TGTGCCAGCAGTTACGCGCGGACAGCCGACAATGAGCAGTTCTTC
TRBJ2-2 | 16 | TRBD1 | once | TRBV2 | CASRDSDRVGTGELFF | TGTGCCAGCAGGGACTCGGACAGGGTTGGGACCGGGGAGCTGTTTTTT